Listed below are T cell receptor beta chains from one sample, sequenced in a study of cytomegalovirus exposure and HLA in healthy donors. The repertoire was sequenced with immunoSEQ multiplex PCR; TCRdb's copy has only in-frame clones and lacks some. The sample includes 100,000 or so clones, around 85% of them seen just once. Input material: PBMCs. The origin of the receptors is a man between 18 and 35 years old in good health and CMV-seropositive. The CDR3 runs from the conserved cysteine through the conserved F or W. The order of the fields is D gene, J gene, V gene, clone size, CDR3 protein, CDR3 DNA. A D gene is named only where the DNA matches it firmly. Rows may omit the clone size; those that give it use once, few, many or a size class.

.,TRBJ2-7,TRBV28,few,CASSFSGSSYEQYF,TGTGCCAGCAGCTTTAGCGGTTCCTCCTACGAGCAGTACTTC
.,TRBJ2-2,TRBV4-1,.,CASSQSLFTGELFF,TGCGCCAGCAGCCAATCCCTCTTCACCGGGGAGCTGTTTTTT
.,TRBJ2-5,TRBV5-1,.,CASSAGTQTETQYF,TGCGCCAGCAGCGCGGGGACCCAAACGGAGACCCAGTACTTC
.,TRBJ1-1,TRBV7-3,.,CASSLVGGRNTEAFF,TGTGCCAGCAGCTTAGTCGGAGGGCGGAACACTGAAGCTTTCTTT
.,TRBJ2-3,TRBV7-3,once,CASSFSRVTDTQYF,TGTGCCAGCAGCTTCAGTCGGGTCACAGATACGCAGTATTTT
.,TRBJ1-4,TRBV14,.,CASSQEGGWEKLFF,TGTGCCAGCAGCCAAGAAGGGGGTTGGGAAAAACTGTTTTTT
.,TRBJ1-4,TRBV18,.,CASSPPETNEKLFF,TGTGCCAGCTCACCCCCGGAGACTAATGAAAAACTGTTTTTT
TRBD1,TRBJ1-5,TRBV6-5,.,CASRPGDRGKPQHF,TGTGCCAGCAGACCTGGAGACAGGGGGAAGCCCCAGCATTTT
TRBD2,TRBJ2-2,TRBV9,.,CASSPISGSVVNGELFF,TGTGCCAGCAGCCCTATTAGCGGGAGCGTCGTAAACGGGGAGCTGTTTTTT
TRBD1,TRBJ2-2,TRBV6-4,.,CASRQGANTGELFF,TGTGCCAGCAGACAGGGGGCGAACACCGGGGAGCTGTTTTTT
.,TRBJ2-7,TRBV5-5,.,CASSLGGGYEQYF,TGTGCCAGCAGCTTGGGGGGAGGCTACGAGCAGTACTTC
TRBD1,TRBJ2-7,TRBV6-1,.,CASSPGQATSYEQYF,TGTGCCAGCAGCCCAGGACAGGCTACTTCCTACGAGCAGTACTTC
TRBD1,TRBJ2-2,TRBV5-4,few,CASSPRQGVNTGELFF,TGTGCCAGCAGCCCAAGACAGGGGGTAAACACCGGGGAGCTGTTTTTT
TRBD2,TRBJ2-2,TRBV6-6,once,CASIRGTSAGELFF,TGTGCCAGCATACGGGGGACTAGTGCCGGGGAGCTGTTTTTT
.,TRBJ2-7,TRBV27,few,CASSLSISSEQYF,TGTGCCAGCAGTTTATCGATTAGCTCCGAGCAGTACTTC
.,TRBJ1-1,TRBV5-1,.,CASSLITAGNTEAFF,TGCGCCAGCAGCTTGATTACTGCGGGGAACACTGAAGCTTTCTTT
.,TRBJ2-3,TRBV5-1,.,CASSLASRDTQYF,TGCGCCAGCAGCTTGGCCTCGCGGGATACGCAGTATTTT
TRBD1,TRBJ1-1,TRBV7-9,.,CASTQGFTNTEAFF,TGTGCCAGCACACAGGGGTTTACGAACACTGAAGCTTTCTTT
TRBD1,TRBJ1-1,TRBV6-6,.,CASSYSRDRNTEAFF,TGTGCCAGCAGTTACTCGAGGGACAGGAACACTGAAGCTTTCTTT
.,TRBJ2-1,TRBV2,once,CASQGNEQFF,TGTGCCAGCCAGGGGAATGAGCAGTTCTTC
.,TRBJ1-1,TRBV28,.,CASLPGHQNTEAFF,TGTGCCAGCCTCCCGGGACACCAGAACACTGAAGCTTTCTTT
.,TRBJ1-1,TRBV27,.,CASSWASNTEAFF,TGTGCCAGCAGTTGGGCTTCGAACACTGAAGCTTTCTTT
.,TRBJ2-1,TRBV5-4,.,CASSFGGWMDSTSDNEQFF,TGTGCCAGCAGCTTCGGGGGTTGGATGGACTCCACCTCCGACAATGAGCAGTTCTTC
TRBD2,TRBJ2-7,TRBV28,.,CASSESSGSYEQYF,TGTGCCAGCAGTGAGTCTAGCGGGAGCTACGAGCAGTACTTC
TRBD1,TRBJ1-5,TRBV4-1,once,CASSPGGVSNQPQHF,TGCGCCAGCAGCCCAGGGGGTGTGAGCAATCAGCCCCAGCATTTT
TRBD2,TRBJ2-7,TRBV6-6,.,CASSYSAGGGNYEQYF,TGTGCCAGCAGTTACTCGGCGGGAGGAGGGAACTACGAGCAGTACTTC
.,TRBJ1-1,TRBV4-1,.,CASRRSAGNTEAFF,TGCGCCAGCAGACGCAGTGCAGGAAACACTGAAGCTTTCTTT
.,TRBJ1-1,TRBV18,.,CASSPTGSQNTEAFF,TGTGCCAGCTCCCCCACAGGGAGCCAGAACACTGAAGCTTTCTTT
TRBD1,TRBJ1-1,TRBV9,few,CASSFSEGANTEAFF,TGTGCCAGCAGCTTTAGTGAGGGGGCAAACACTGAAGCTTTCTTT
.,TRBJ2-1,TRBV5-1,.,CASSWDTYNEQFF,TGCGCCAGCAGCTGGGACACCTACAATGAGCAGTTCTTC
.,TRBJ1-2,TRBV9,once,CASSVGSTSNYGYTF,TGTGCCAGCAGCGTAGGTAGCACATCCAACTATGGCTACACCTTC
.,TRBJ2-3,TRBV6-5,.,CASSQGGGSTQYF,TGTGCCAGCAGCCAGGGAGGGGGAAGTACGCAGTATTTT
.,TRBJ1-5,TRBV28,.,CASTKERQPQHF,TGTGCCAGCACTAAAGAGCGGCAGCCCCAGCATTTT
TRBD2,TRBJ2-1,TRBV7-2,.,CASSRGEGNEQFF,TGTGCCAGCAGCCGTGGGGAGGGCAATGAGCAGTTCTTC
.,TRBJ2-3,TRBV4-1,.,CASSQPRTVGGYDERGTDTQYF,TGCGCCAGCAGCCAACCTCGTACAGTGGGCGGGTATGATGAAAGGGGCACAGATACGCAGTATTTT
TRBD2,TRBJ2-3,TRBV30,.,CAWGRGLAGEGTDTQYF,TGTGCCTGGGGGAGGGGACTAGCGGGAGAAGGGACAGATACGCAGTATTTT
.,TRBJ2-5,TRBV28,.,CASSSAGTEGPGGVETQYF,TGTGCCAGCAGTTCCGCCGGGACAGAGGGGCCCGGGGGGGTTGAAACCCAGTACTTC
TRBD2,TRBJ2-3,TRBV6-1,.,CASSDLVAGDSDTQYF,TGTGCCAGCAGTGATTTGGTAGCGGGAGATTCAGATACGCAGTATTTT
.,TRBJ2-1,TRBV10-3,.,CAISVSGRSNEQFF,TGTGCCATCAGTGTCTCTGGTCGGTCCAATGAGCAGTTCTTC
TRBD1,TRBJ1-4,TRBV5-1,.,CASSRTATGTNEKLFF,TGCGCCAGCAGCAGGACCGCGACAGGGACTAATGAAAAACTGTTTTTT
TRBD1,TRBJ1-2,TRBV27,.,CASGWTGEGYGYTF,TGTGCCAGCGGATGGACAGGGGAAGGGTATGGCTACACCTTC
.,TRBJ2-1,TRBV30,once,CASAGPVDEQFF,TGTGCCTCAGCGGGCCCTGTAGATGAGCAGTTCTTC
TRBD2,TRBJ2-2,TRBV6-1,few,CASSEWVAGDDTGELFF,TGTGCCAGCAGTGAATGGGTAGCGGGAGATGACACCGGGGAGCTGTTTTTT
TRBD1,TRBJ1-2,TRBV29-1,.,CSVELDRGLGYTF,TGCAGCGTTGAACTCGACAGGGGGCTTGGCTACACCTTC
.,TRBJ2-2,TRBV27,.,CASSPLYTNTGELFF,TGTGCCAGCAGTCCCTTATACACGAACACCGGGGAGCTGTTTTTC